The 2 T cell receptor beta chains in this list originate from one sample, sequenced in a study of human T cells and chemical hapten exposure. TCRdb analysed the RACE reads with MiXCR anew, one entry per CDR3 protein. The sample records approximately 91,000 distinct CDR3 sequences, 11% being singletons. Time point given: patch test 2, 6 weeks after DPC sensitization. The treatment here: therapeutic diphenylcyclopropenone sensitization with weekly scalp DPC. Sequences were derived from whole blood, sampled in connection with sensitization to the hapten diphenylcyclopropenone (DPC). These receptors came from a man aged 18 to 29 with alopecia areata. Some clones in this sample may be carry-over from other donors' samples.

Ten or more counts support this clonotype. The CDR3 DNA sequence: TGTGCCAGCAGTCCCCGACAGGGCAACACTGAAGCTTTCTTT. This codes for CASSPRQGNTEAFF. The rearrangement links TRBV6-2 or TRBV6-3 to TRBJ1-1; 7 nucleotides line up with TRBD1. The CDR3 runs 14 residues. From germline, CDR1 is MNHEY and CDR2 SVGEGT. V shed 5 bases, J shed 2 bases, and the junction held 5 bases outside the gene matches.

The rearrangement uses TRBV7-2 and TRBJ1-6, with D tentatively TRBD1 (5 bases). The CDR3 is 14 amino acids. The germline V and J ends were trimmed by 7 bases and 7 bases, with 14 bases remaining between them. Per the germline V gene, CDR1 is SGHTA and CDR2 is FQGNSA. The CDR3 region has the DNA TGTGCCAGCACCTCCTACAGGAAAAATTCACCCCTCCACTTT. Its protein product is CASTSYRKNSPLHF.